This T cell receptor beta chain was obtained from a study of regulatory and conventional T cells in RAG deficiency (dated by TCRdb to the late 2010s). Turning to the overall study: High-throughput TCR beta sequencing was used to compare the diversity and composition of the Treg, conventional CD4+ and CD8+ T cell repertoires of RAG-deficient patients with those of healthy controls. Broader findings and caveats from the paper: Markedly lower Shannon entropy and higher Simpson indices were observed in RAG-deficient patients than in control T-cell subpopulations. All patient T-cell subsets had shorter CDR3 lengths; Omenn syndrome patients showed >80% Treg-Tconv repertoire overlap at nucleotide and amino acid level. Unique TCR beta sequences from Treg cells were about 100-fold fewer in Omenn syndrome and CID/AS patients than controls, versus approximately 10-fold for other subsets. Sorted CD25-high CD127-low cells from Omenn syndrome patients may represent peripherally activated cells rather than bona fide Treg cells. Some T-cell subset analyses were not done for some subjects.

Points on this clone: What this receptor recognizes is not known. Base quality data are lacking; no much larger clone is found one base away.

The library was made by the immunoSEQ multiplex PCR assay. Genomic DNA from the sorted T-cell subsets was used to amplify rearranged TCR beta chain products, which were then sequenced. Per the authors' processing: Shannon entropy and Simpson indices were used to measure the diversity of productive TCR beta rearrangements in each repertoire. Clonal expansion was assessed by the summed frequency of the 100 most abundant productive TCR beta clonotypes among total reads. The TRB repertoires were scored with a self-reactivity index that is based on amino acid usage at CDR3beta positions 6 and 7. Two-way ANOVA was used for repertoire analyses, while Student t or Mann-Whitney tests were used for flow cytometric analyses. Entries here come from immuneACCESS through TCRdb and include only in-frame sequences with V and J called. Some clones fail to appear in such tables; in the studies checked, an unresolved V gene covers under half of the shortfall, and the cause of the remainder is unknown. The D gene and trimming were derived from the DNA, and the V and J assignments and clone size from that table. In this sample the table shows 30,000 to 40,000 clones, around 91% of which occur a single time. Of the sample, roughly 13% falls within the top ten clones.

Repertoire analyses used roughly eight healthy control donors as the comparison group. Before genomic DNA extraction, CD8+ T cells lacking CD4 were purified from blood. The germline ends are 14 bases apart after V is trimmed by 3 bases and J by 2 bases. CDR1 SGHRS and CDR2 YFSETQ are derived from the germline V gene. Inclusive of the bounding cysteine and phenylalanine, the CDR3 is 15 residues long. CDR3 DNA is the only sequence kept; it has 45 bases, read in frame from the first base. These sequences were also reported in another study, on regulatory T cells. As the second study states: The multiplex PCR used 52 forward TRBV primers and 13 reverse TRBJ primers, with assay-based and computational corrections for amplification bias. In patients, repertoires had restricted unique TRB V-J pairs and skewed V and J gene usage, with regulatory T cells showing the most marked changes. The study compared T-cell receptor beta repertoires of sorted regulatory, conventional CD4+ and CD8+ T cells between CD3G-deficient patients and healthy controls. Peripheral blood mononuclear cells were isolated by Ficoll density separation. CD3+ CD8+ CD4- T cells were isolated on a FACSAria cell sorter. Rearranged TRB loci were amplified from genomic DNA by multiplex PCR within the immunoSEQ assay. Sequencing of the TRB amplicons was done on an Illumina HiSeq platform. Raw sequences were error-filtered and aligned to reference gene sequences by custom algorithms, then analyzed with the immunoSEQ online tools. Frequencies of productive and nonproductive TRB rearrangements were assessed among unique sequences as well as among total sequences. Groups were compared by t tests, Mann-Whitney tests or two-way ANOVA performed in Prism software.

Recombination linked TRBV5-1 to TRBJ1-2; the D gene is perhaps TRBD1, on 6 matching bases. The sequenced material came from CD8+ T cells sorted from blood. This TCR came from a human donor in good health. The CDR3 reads CASSWDGQQNYGYTF. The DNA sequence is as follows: TGCGCCAGCAGCTGGGACGGACAGCAGAACTATGGCTACACCTTC.